Listed below are T cell receptor beta chains from one sample, sequenced in a study of blood T cell repertoires in COVID-19. Clones were read by immunoSEQ multiplex PCR, and TCRdb kept only the in-frame ones, dropping some. The sample shows 120,000 or so clones, around 87% of them seen only once. Sequencing input: peripheral blood. The receptor set was obtained from a woman aged 55-70 years with COVID-19, enrolled during active disease. Both conserved end residues are trimmed from each CDR3.

TRBV14 | ASSQDWGRGAKNIQY
TRBV19 | ASGEGQLNEKLF
TRBV5-1 | ASSLVPAGSTDTQY
TRBV5-4 | ASSFWTGLLNEQY
TRBV3-1/TRBV3-2 | ASSQDFTGGNEQF
TRBV12-3/TRBV12-4 | ASSDGQEYEQY
TRBV7-2 | ASSLFSGGGADTQY
TRBV18 | ASSTQESSGNTIY
TRBV3-1/TRBV3-2 | ASSQVTGFPHRTGELF
TRBV7-9 | ASSSGNAGTPYEQY
TRBV2 | ATQRGGDEKLF
TRBV5-1 | ASSSQGLHTEAF
TRBV7-2 | ASSPGQVYGYT